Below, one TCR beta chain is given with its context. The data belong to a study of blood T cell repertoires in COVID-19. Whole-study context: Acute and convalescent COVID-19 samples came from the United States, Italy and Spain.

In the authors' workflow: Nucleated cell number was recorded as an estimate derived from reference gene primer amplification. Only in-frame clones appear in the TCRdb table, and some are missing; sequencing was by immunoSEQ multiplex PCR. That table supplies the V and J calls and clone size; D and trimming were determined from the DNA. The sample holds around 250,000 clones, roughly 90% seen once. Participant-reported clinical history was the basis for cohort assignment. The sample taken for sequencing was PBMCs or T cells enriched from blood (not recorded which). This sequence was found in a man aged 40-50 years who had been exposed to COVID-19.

This chain's CDR3 is CASGELSYEQYF. In DNA form, the CDR3 reads TGTGCCAGCGGGGAGTTATCCTACGAGCAGTACTTC. This chain uses TRBV6-5 with TRBJ2-7; weak D call: TRBD2 (5 bases). Germline values: CDR1 MNHEY, CDR2 SVGAGI. V was cut by 8 bases and J by 1 base, with 9 bases left in between. The CDR3 is 12 amino acids.